This T cell receptor (beta chain) was captured in a study of identifying expanded T cells in peripheral blood. General study points: Clone count variance between roughly 2-week samples rose with total template count. Differentially abundant clones: around 1.2 between replicates, about 16 at about two weeks, 19 to 20 at four.

Unmatched junction bases numbered 5, after V lost 5 bases and J lost 1 base. Germline V lookup: CDR1 SSHAT, CDR2 FNYEAQ (reference sequence). This CDR3 region has 17 residues. Profiling relied on immunoSEQ multiplex PCR, and the TCRdb table lists in-frame clones only, not all of them. The data hold 85,000 to 120,000 clones, with around 88% observed a single time. Collection occurred without any documented infections or immune events in donors. This clone is a singleton in its sample. The antigen is not known. The clonotype originates from a person aged 18 to 70 in good health. Sequenced: blood. The chain combines TRBV7-7 with TRBJ2-6; TRBD1 agrees at 10 bases. As DNA, the CDR3 is TGTGCCAGCAGCCCGTGGGACAGGGGTTCTGGGGCCAACGTCCTGACTTTC. This gives the protein CASSPWDRGSGANVLTF.